Below, 5 T cell receptor beta chains from the same sample are listed, as sequenced in a study of OX40 agonist ivuxolimab in advanced cancers. Sequencing used immunoSEQ multiplex PCR; TCRdb keeps in-frame clones, though not all of them. The profile shows about 84,000 clones, approximately 95% of them singletons. The sample in question was CD4+ or CD8+ T cells sorted from blood, obtained in a trial of the OX40 agonist ivuxolimab. The receptor source for this set is an adult with an advanced solid tumor such as melanoma, head and neck, liver or kidney cancer.

The chain recombines TRBV13 with TRBJ1-2, with 7 positions matching TRBD1. Germline CDR1 reads PRHDT; CDR2 reads FYEKMQ (reference sequence). This CDR3 is 15 amino acids long. The J segment lost 6 bases and the V segment lost 3 bases, leaving 10 bases of the junction unmatched. CDR3 nucleotides: TGTGCCAGCAGCTTGGGCCAGGGGGAAAGGGATGGCTACACCTTC. Its translation: CASSLGQGERDGYTF. Supplemented by reference TRBV13 and TRBJ1-2, the full variable domain reads AAGVIQSPRHLIKEKRETATLKCYPIPRHDTVYWYQQGPGQDPQFLISFYEKMQSDKGSIPDRFSAQQFSDYHSELNMSSLELGDSALYFCASSLGQGERDGYTFGSGTRLTVV.

This chain uses TRBV4-1 with TRBJ2-7; the match to TRBD2 covers 13 bases. The CDR3 runs to 14 residues. Germline values: CDR1 MGHRA, CDR2 YSYEKL. The V and J ends lost 3 bases and 10 bases, in that order; junction bases with no gene match: 6. The CDR3 nucleotides are TGCGCCAGCAGCCACAGCGGACTAGCGGGAGTACAGTACTTC. It yields the protein CASSHSGLAGVQYF.

This chain connects TRBV30 to TRBJ2-7; 7 nucleotides match TRBD2. After removal of 0 bases from V and 5 bases from J, the junction contained 4 bases not matched to a gene. CDR1 and CDR2 from the germline V gene are GTSNPN and SVGIG (reference sequence). The CDR3 extends over 13 amino acids. The CDR3 bases are TGTGCCTGGAGTGTGCCAGCGGGAAACGAGCAGTACTTC. It is translated as CAWSVPAGNEQYF.

V gene TRBV20-1 combines with J gene TRBJ2-1; D remains unclear. This CDR3 is 10 amino acids long. Trimming took off 1 base at V and 10 bases at J, with 5 bases between the two ends. Germline CDR1 DFQATT, CDR2 SNEGSKA (reference sequence). The DNA for the CDR3 is TGCAGTGCTAGAGTCTCGGAGCAGTTCTTC. It encodes CSARVSEQFF.

The V gene is TRBV6-5, the J gene TRBJ2-2; 13 bases agree with TRBD2. Losses at the gene ends were 5 bases for V and 6 bases for J; bases not matched to a gene: 3. Germline CDR1 is MNHEY and CDR2 is SVGAGI. CDR3 length equals 15 residues. CDR3 in DNA: TGTGCCAGCAGTCCGACTAGCGGGAGGCCCGGGGAGCTGTTTTTT. Its protein is CASSPTSGRPGELFF.